One and the same sample provided the 17 T cell receptor beta chains below, sequenced in a study of shared clonotypes between healthy human individuals. Some clones are missing from TCRdb's copy, which holds only in-frame ones; the method was immunoSEQ multiplex PCR. The sample has more than 2,000,000 clones; roughly nine tenths are singletons. What was sequenced was naive CD4+ T cells sorted from blood. Regarding subset: CD45RA+ positively selected. The receptors were sampled from a man between 18 and 35 years old in good health.

The chain uses TRBV19 and TRBJ2-7, with D possibly being TRBD1 (6 bases). V was shortened by 4 bases and J by 1 base, with 14 bases between the two germline ends. Germline loops: CDR1 LNHDA, CDR2 SQIVND (reference sequence). The CDR3 has 15 amino acids. This CDR3 reads CASSTGQPGSYEQYF. DNA of the CDR3: TGTGCCAGTAGTACAGGACAGCCCGGTTCCTACGAGCAGTACTTC.

Only one count was recorded for this clone. The gene calls are TRBV19 and TRBJ2-5; 9 bases agree with TRBD1. J gave up 3 bases and V 6 bases, and 2 bases lay outside the gene matches. Germline lookup yields CDR1 LNHDA and CDR2 SQIVND (reference sequence). This CDR3 has 13 amino acids. The CDR3 sequence is CASSGQGKETQYF. The CDR3 DNA follows: TGTGCCAGTAGCGGACAGGGGAAAGAGACCCAGTACTTC. Together with reference TRBV19 and TRBJ2-5, the CDR3 gives the full variable domain: DGGITQSPKYLFRKEGQNVTLSCEQNLNHDAMYWYRQDPGQGLRLIYYSQIVNDFQKGDIAEGYSVSREKKESFPLTVTSAQKNPTAFYLCASSGQGKETQYFGPGTRLLVL.

The V and J genes are TRBV2 and TRBJ2-5; no firm D call. Trimming removed 4 bases from V and 3 bases from J, with 6 bases in between. Germline assignment: CDR1 SNHLY and CDR2 FYNNEI. This CDR3 has 12 residues. This CDR3 is CASSVVKETQYF. CDR3 DNA sequence: TGTGCCAGCAGTGTGGTAAAAGAGACCCAGTACTTC.

This chain connects TRBV28 to TRBJ2-2, with 7 bases lining up with TRBD2. This CDR3 is 13 amino acids long. Per the germline V gene, CDR1 is MDHEN and CDR2 is SYDVKM. The CDR3 nucleotides read TGTGCGGGAGGCGGGGGGAACACCGGGGAGCTGTTTTTT. It yields the protein CAGGGGNTGELFF. Combining the CDR3 with reference TRBV28 and TRBJ2-2 gives the whole variable domain DVKVTQSSRYLVKRTGEKVFLECVQDMDHENMFWYRQDPGLGLRLIYFSYDVKMKEKGDIPEGYSVSREKKERFSLILESASTNQTSMYLCAGGGGNTGELFFGEGSRLTVL.

The rearrangement joins TRBV29-1 to TRBJ2-5, with 12 bases fitting TRBD2. Germline CDR1 and CDR2: SQVTM and ANQGSEA. V lost 6 bases and J lost 5; bases outside the gene matches: 13. There are 16 residues in the CDR3. The CDR3 DNA reads as TGCAGCGTGGGTCACCCTAGCGGGAGGGTGTGGGAGACCCAGTACTTC. Amino acid sequence: CSVGHPSGRVWETQYF.

The rearrangement links TRBV11-3 to TRBJ2-1; TRBD1 aligns across 7 bases. J lost 0 bases, V lost 1 base, and 6 bases had no gene match. Germline lookup yields CDR1 SGHNT and CDR2 YENEEA. The CDR3 totals 17 residues. The CDR3 region has the DNA TGTGCCAGCAGCTTAGGGGCAGGGGGAAACTCCTACAATGAGCAGTTCTTC. Translating it yields CASSLGAGGNSYNEQFF. The variable domain in full, completed from reference TRBV11-3 and TRBJ2-1, reads EAGVVQSPRYKIIEKKQPVAFWCNPISGHNTLYWYLQNLGQGPELLIRYENEEAVDDSQLPKDRFSAERLKGVDSTLKIQPAELGDSAVYLCASSLGAGGNSYNEQFFGPGTRLTVL.

V and J are TRBV13 and TRBJ2-7; TRBD1 agrees at 10 bases. With 4 bases clipped from V and 7 bases from J, the junction kept 7 bases outside the gene matches. The germline V gene encodes CDR1 PRHDT and CDR2 FYEKMQ (reference sequence). The CDR3 has 14 amino acids. CDR3 loop: CASSSRQGALEQYF. The CDR3 nucleotides read TGTGCCAGCAGCTCTAGACAGGGGGCGTTAGAGCAGTACTTC.

The V gene is TRBV6-8, the J gene TRBJ2-7; TRBD1 matches at 10 bases. CDR3 length: 18 amino acids. Trimming removed 6 bases from V and 4 bases from J; junction bases left unmatched: 18. Germline V gene lookup returns CDR1 MNHGY and CDR2 SAAAGT. CDR3 sequence reads: CASRAPGTGERGFYEQYF. Here the CDR3 DNA reads TGTGCCAGCAGGGCCCCGGGGACAGGGGAAAGGGGTTTTTACGAGCAGTACTTC.

The gene calls are TRBV5-6 and TRBJ2-1, with D perhaps matching TRBD1 (6 bases). Germline V gives CDR1 SGHDT, CDR2 YYEEEE. V lost 4 bases, J lost 6 bases, and 14 bases lay in between. The CDR3 extends over 14 amino acids. The CDR3 region is CASSLRGGRNEQFF. CDR3 nucleotides: TGTGCCAGCAGCCTACGAGGGGGACGCAATGAGCAGTTCTTC. Together with reference TRBV5-6 and TRBJ2-1, the CDR3 gives the full variable domain: DAGVTQSPTHLIKTRGQQVTLRCSPKSGHDTVSWYQQALGQGPQFIFQYYEEEERQRGNFPDRFSGHQFPNYSSELNVNALLLGDSALYLCASSLRGGRNEQFFGPGTRLTVL.

Concerning this clone itself: The sample carries other DNA sequences with the same CDR3. This chain links TRBV6-6 with TRBJ1-1; D is possibly TRBD1 (6 bases). CDR3 size: 15 residues. Germline CDR1 MNHNY, CDR2 SVGAGI (reference sequence). V was cut by 2 bases and J by 1 base, with 11 bases left in between. The CDR3 sequence: CASSYLGGGNTEAFF. The CDR3 nucleotides read TGTGCCAGCAGTTACCTAGGGGGGGGGAACACTGAAGCTTTCTTT.

The V call is TRBV4-3, the J call TRBJ1-2; no clear D. The CDR3 consists of 13 residues. V was cut by 0 bases and J by 5 bases, with 7 bases left in between. CDR1 LGHNA and CDR2 YSLEER come from the germline V gene. The chain's CDR3 is CASSQEYAYGYTF. The CDR3 coding sequence is TGCGCCAGCAGCCAAGAATACGCTTATGGCTACACCTTC.

DNA for the CDR3: TGTGCCAGCAGCGGCGGGAATCAAGAGACCCAGTACTTC. This gives the protein CASSGGNQETQYF. V usage is TRBV7-9 and J usage is TRBJ2-5; possible D gene TRBD2, 6 bases. The germline V and J ends were trimmed by 5 bases and 2 bases, with 9 bases remaining between them. Germline assignment: CDR1 SEHNR and CDR2 FQNEAQ (reference sequence). The CDR3 length is 13 residues.

The gene calls are TRBV28 and TRBJ1-5; the D is unclear. Germline CDR1 MDHEN, CDR2 SYDVKM. CDR3 size: 14 residues. V dropped 2 bases and J dropped 0 bases, with 5 bases sitting between them. The CDR3 protein is CASSLNLSNQPQHF. In nucleotides, the CDR3 is TGTGCCAGCAGTTTAAATCTTAGCAATCAGCCCCAGCATTTT.

In this sample, this clone turned up a few times. The chain employs TRBV10-3 and TRBJ1-2; no clear D gene. There are 13 residues in the CDR3. The V gene lost 3 bases and the J gene lost 2 bases, with 7 bases spanning the gap. Per the germline V gene, CDR1 is ENHRY and CDR2 is SYGVKD. The CDR3 reads CAISESFNYGYTF. CDR3 nucleotides: TGTGCCATCAGTGAATCCTTCAACTATGGCTACACCTTC.

The chain has TRBV6-1 and TRBJ2-5, with 9 bases that match TRBD2. This CDR3 is built from 17 residues. V dropped 2 bases and J dropped 4; count of bases not matched to a gene: 11. The germline V gene encodes CDR1 MNHNS and CDR2 SASEGT. The CDR3 nucleotides are TGTGCCAGCAGTGAATGGTTAGGCGGGGGGGCCGCAGAGACCCAGTACTTC. Residues: CASSEWLGGGAAETQYF.

This clone was seen once. The chain recombines TRBV7-9 with TRBJ2-1, with a tentative D call TRBD1 (6 bases). In germline, CDR1 is SEHNR, CDR2 FQNEAQ (reference sequence). The CDR3 runs to 17 residues. Trimming stripped 4 bases from V and 6 bases from J, with 22 bases between. The CDR3 is CASSSLYEGQGCNEQFF. CDR3 in DNA: TGTGCCAGCAGCTCCCTGTACGAAGGGCAGGGGTGCAATGAGCAGTTCTTC. The full variable domain, in which reference TRBV7-9 and TRBJ2-1 provide the parts outside the CDR3, is DTGVSQNPRHKITKRGQNVTFRCDPISEHNRLYWYRQTLGQGPEFLTYFQNEAQLEKSRLLSDRFSAERPKGSFSTLEIQRTEQGDSAMYLCASSSLYEGQGCNEQFFGPGTRLTVL.

In DNA, the CDR3 is TGTGCCTGGAGTGCGGTATCTGAGCAGTTCTTC. It translates to CAWSAVSEQFF. This chain connects TRBV30 to TRBJ2-1; D remains unclear. In germline, CDR1 is GTSNPN, CDR2 SVGIG (reference sequence). Trimming stripped 1 base from V and 9 bases from J, with 7 bases between. The CDR3 length is 11 residues.